The clone carrying this T cell receptor beta chain was observed a handful of times. Antigen: not known. Multiplex touch-down PCR with TRB-A/B primers amplified rearranged V-D-J TRB sequences. TCRdb called the multiplex PCR reads again in MiXCR, with one record for every CDR3 protein. This sample has fewer than 2,000 distinct CDR3 sequences, with approximately 16% found just once. Peripheral blood genomic DNA, not sorted cells or RNA, was the template. The data stem from a study of T cell repertoires in aging, cancer and after chemotherapy. About the research overall: Six age groups, ranging from 30 or younger to 70 or older, included the donors. Study-level findings and limits: Compared with age-matched healthy donors, untreated hematological or solid cancer patients showed higher blood TCR clonality. Loss of evenness, beyond lost richness, contributed to age-related TCR diversity decline in cancer patients.

The CDR3 is made up of 17 amino acids. CDR1 and CDR2 from the germline V gene are SGHTA and FQGTGA. The V gene lost 5 bases and the J gene lost 6 bases, with 22 bases spanning the gap. This sequence originates from a human donor with a solid tumor. V and J are TRBV7-3 and TRBJ2-2; the D gene is possibly TRBD2 (7 bases). The sequenced sample was blood. CDR3: CASSKRGAGAISGELFF. In DNA form, the CDR3 reads TGTGCCAGCAGCAAGAGGGGGGCGGGGGCGATCTCCGGGGAGCTGTTTTTT.